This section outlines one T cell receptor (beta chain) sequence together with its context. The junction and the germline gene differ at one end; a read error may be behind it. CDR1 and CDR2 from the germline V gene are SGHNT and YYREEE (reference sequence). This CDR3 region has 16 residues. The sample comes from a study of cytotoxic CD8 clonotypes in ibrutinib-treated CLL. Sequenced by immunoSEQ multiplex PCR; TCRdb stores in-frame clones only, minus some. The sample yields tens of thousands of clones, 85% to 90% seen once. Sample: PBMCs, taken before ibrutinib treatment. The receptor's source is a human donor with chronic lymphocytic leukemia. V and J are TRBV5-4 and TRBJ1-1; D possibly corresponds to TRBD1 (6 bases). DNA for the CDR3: TGTGCCAGCAGCTTGCCTCCGAGTGAGACAGGATTCACCCTTTGCTTT. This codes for CASSLPPSETGFTLCF.